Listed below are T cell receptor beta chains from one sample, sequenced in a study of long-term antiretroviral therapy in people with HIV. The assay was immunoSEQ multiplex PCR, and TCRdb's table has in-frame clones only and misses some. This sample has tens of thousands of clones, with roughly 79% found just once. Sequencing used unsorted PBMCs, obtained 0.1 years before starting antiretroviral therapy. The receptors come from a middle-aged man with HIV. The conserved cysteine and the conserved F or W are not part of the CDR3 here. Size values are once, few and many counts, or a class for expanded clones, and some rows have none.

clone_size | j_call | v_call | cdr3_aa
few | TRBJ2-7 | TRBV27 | ASSFLGAYEQY
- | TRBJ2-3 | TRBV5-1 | ASSFLGDSTDTQY
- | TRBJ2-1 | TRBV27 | ASSPATYNEQF
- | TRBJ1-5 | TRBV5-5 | ASSLGRSNQPQH
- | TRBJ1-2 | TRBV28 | ASSPGQEIFYGYT
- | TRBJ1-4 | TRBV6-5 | ASRKPGQGNEKLF
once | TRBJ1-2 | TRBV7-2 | ASSANKGPYGYT
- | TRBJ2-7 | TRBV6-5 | ASRHRDSYEQY
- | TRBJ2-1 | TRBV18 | ASSLHNEQF
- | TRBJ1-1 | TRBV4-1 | ASSRAGVTEAF
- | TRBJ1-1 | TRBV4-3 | ASSQETGNTEAF
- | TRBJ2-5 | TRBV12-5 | ASGLVRCLAGLYQETQY
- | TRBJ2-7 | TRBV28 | ASSLSRGPYEQY
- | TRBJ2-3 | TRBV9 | ASSVTSGRAPDTQY
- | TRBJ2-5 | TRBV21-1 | ASSIFRTGGMETQY
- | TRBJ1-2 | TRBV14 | ASSRPGQGLGYGYT
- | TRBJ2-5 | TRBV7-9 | ASSSWDREETQY
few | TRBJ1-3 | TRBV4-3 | ASSPQGAWGNTIY
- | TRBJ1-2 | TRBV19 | ASSIGWEGYT
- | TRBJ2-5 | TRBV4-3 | ASSQDFQTQETQY
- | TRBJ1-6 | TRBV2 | ASSTTGQDSPLH
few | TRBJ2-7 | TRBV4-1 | ASSQGPSGSYEQY
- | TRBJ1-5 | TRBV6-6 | ASEGWGQVGNQPQH
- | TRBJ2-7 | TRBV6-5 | ASSYYLTGSGEQY
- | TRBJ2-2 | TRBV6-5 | ASTRETSGGELF
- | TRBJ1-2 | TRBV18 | ASSPLDHTGATLLYGYT
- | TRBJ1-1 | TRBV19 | ASRKTGMNTEAF
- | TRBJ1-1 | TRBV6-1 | ASSENPSNTEAF
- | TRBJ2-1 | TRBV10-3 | AISGRAGAYNEQF
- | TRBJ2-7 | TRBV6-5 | ASSRREYNEQY
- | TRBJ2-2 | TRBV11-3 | ASSRQGSTGELF
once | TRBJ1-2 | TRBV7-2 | ASSLERGLGYT
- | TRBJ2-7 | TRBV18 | ASSPAQGISYEQY
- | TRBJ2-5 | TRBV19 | ASSILGSQETQY
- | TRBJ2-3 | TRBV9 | ASSLNQRNTDTQY
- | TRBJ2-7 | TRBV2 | ASRSNTYEQY
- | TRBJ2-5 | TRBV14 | ASSRLAGGGETQY
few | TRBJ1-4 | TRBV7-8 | ASSLYGGGEKLF
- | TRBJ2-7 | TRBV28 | ASSTLAEGLSYEQY
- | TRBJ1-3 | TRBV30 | AGGRLGNTIY
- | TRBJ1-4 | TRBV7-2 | ASSLGGGEKLF
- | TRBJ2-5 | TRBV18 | ASSPPDDRFISQETQY
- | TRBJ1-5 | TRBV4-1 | ASSRGQENQPQH
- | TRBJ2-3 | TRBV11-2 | ASSSTDTQY
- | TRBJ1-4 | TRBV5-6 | ASSLRLLNEKLF
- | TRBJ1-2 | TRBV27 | ASTPYHGTDYGYT
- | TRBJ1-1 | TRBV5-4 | ASSSAFYTEAF
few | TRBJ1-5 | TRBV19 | ASSILGYNQPQH
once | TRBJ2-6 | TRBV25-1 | ASSESNRGANVLT
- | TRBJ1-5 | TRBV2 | ASSGGNQPQH
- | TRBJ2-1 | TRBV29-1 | SGGWGEQF
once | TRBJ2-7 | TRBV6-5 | ASSPTPAPHEQY
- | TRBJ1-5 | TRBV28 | ASSLYLQPQH